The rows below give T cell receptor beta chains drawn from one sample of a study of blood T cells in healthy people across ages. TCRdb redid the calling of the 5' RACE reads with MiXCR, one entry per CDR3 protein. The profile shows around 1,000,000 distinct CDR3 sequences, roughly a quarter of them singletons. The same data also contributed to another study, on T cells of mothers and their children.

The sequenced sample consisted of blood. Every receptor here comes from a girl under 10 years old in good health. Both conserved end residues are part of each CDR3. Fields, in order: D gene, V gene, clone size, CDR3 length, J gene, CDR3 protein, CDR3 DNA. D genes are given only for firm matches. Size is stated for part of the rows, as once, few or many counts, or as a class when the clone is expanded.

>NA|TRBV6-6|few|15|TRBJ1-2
CATRSSDRGLVGYTF
TGTGCCACAAGATCGTCCGACCGAGGTCTTGTAGGCTACACCTTC
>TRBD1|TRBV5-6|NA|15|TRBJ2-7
CASSLVGTGFHEQYF
TGTGCCAGCAGCTTGGTTGGGACAGGGTTCCACGAGCAGTACTTC
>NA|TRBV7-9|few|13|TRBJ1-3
CASSLEGLGPIYF
TGTGCCAGCAGCTTAGAGGGACTCGGGCCCATATATTTT
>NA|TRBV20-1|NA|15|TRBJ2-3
CSASLAAGSTDTQYF
TGCAGTGCTAGTCTCGCCGCGGGGAGCACAGATACGCAGTATTTT
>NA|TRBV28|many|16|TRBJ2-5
CASSPRGRENRETQYF
TGTGCCAGCAGTCCCAGGGGGCGGGAGAACCGGGAGACCCAGTACTTC
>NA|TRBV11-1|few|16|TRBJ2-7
CASSSAANTINYEQYF
TGTGCCAGCAGCAGTGCCGCAAACACCATAAACTACGAGCAGTACTTC
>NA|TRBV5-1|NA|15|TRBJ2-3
CASSLGQGETDTQYF
TGCGCCAGCAGCTTGGGGCAGGGTGAGACAGATACGCAGTATTTT
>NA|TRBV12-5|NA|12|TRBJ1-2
CASGWGGYGYTF
TGTGCTAGTGGTTGGGGGGGTTATGGCTACACCTTC
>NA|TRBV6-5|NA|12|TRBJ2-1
CASSPTRDEQFF
TGTGCCAGCAGTCCTACTCGTGATGAGCAGTTCTTC
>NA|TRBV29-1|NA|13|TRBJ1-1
CSVEKGGNTEAFF
TGCAGCGTTGAAAAGGGCGGAAACACTGAAGCTTTCTTT
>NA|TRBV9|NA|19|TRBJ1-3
CASSPTIPNRVSAGNTIYF
TGTGCCAGCAGCCCTACTATTCCAAACAGGGTGAGCGCTGGAAACACCATATATTTT
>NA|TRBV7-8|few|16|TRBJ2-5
CASSLVVLSGVETQYF
TGTGCCAGCAGCTTAGTTGTCCTCTCGGGGGTGGAGACCCAGTACTTC
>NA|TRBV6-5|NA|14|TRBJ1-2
CASSYSGEGRGYTF
TGTGCCAGCAGTTACTCGGGGGAGGGCCGTGGCTACACCTTC
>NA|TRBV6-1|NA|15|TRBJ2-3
CAGTRHLLSTDTQYF
TGTGCCGGCACGAGGCACCTATTAAGCACAGATACGCAGTATTTT
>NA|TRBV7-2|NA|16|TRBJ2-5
CASSAVGGAIEETQYF
TGTGCCAGCAGCGCGGTGGGGGGGGCCATTGAAGAGACCCAGTACTTC
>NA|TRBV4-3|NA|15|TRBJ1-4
CASSQDTGYEEKLFF
TGCGCCAGCAGCCAAGATACAGGGTATGAGGAAAAACTGTTTTTT
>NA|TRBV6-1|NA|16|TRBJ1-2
CASSDPPDTGFVGYTF
TGTGCCAGCAGTGATCCTCCAGACACGGGGTTTGTAGGCTACACCTTC
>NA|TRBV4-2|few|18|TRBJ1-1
CASSQIAKGGEVDTEAFF
TGTGCCAGCAGCCAAATCGCTAAGGGAGGAGAGGTGGACACTGAAGCTTTCTTT
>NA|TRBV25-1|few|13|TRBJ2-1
CASSDTDLLEQFF
TGTGCCAGCAGTGATACAGACCTGTTGGAGCAGTTCTTC
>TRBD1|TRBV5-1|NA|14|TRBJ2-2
CASSRSGGSGELFF
TGCGCCAGCAGCCGGTCAGGGGGCTCCGGGGAGCTGTTTTTT
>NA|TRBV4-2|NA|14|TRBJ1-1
CASSHPGGEAEAFF
TGTGCCAGCAGCCACCCGGGCGGGGAGGCTGAAGCTTTCTTT
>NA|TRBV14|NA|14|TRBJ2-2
CASSHPANTGELFF
TGTGCCAGCAGCCATCCAGCAAACACCGGGGAGCTGTTTTTT
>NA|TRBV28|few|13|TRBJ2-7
CASSSTAAYEQYF
TGTGCCAGCAGTTCCACAGCGGCCTACGAGCAGTACTTC
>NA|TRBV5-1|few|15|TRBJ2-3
CASSLSDRYTDTQYF
TGCGCCAGCAGCCTTTCTGACAGGTACACAGATACGCAGTATTTT
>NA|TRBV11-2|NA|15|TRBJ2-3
CASSFSERATDTQYF
TGTGCCAGCAGTTTTAGCGAGAGGGCCACAGATACGCAGTATTTT
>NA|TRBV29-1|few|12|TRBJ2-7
CSVEQGLDEQYF
TGCAGCGTTGAGCAGGGATTGGACGAGCAGTACTTC
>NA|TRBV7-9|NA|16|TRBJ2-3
CASSLGKEVKTDTQYF
TGTGCCAGCAGCTTAGGCAAGGAGGTGAAGACAGATACGCAGTATTTT
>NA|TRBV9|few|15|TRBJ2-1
CASSVTEGHWNEQFF
TGTGCCAGTAGCGTGACGGAGGGCCATTGGAATGAGCAGTTCTTC
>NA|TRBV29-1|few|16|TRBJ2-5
CSVELTDTRVPETQYF
TGCAGCGTTGAATTAACGGACACCAGGGTTCCAGAGACCCAGTACTTC
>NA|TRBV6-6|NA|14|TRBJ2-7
CASSSPGGAYEQYF
TGTGCCAGCAGTTCCCCAGGGGGGGCCTACGAGCAGTACTTC
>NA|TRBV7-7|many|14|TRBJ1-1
CASQGPTVDTEAFF
TGTGCTAGCCAGGGTCCGACAGTCGACACTGAAGCTTTCTTT
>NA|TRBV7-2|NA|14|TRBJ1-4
CASGGGTTNEKLFF
TGTGCCAGTGGGGGGGGGACAACTAATGAAAAACTGTTTTTT
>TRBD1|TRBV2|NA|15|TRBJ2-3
CARETGGIRTDTQYF
TGTGCCAGGGAGACAGGGGGCATAAGAACAGATACGCAGTATTTT
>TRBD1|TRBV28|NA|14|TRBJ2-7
CASVQGASSYEQYF
TGTGCCAGCGTACAGGGGGCCAGCTCCTACGAGCAGTACTTC
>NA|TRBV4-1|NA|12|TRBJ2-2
CASSQVNGELFF
TGCGCCAGCAGCCAAGTAAACGGGGAGCTGTTTTTT
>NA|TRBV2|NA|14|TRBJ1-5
CASSRGRGYQPQHF
TGTGCCAGTAGTCGAGGTAGGGGCTATCAGCCCCAGCATTTT
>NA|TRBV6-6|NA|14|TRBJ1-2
CASSPTKGSGGYTF
TGTGCCAGCAGTCCTACGAAGGGTTCCGGTGGCTACACCTTC
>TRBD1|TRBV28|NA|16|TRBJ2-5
CASSYRDRGFQETQYF
TGTGCCAGCAGTTACCGGGACAGGGGGTTCCAAGAGACCCAGTACTTC
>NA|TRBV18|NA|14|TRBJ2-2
CASSPRGNTGELFF
TGTGCCAGCTCACCACGGGGGAACACCGGGGAGCTGTTTTTT
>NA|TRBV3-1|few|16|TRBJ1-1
CASSLGAGAEDTEAFF
TGTGCCAGCAGCCTAGGAGCGGGGGCGGAGGACACTGAAGCTTTCTTT
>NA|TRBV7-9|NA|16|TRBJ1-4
CASSLRQVRENEKLFF
TGTGCCAGCAGTCTCCGACAGGTCCGGGAAAATGAAAAACTGTTTTTT